This is a list of T cell receptor beta chains from one sample in a study of cytomegalovirus exposure and HLA in healthy donors. Clones were read by immunoSEQ multiplex PCR, and TCRdb kept only the in-frame ones, dropping some. The data show around 79,000 clones, roughly 73% seen once. Sequenced material: PBMCs. The origin of the receptors is a woman in her thirties or forties in good health and CMV-seropositive. Both conserved end residues are part of each CDR3.

v_call	j_call	cdr3_aa
TRBV29-1	TRBJ2-1	CSVDGMGANEQFF
TRBV6-6	TRBJ1-4	CASSYAQEELFF
TRBV7-7	TRBJ2-2	CASSLALDRVDTGELFF
TRBV27	TRBJ1-4	CASSRQGRFATNEKLFF
TRBV4-3	TRBJ2-7	CASSQGAGSSYEQYF
TRBV14	TRBJ2-5	CASTRGAGEGTQYF
TRBV9	TRBJ2-1	CASSAISGGEQFF
TRBV21-1	TRBJ1-6	CASSKEKDRGSPLHF
TRBV29-1	TRBJ2-5	CSVDNPFDRGLETQYF
TRBV6-6	TRBJ1-3	CASSYSISDGTIYF